Listed here are 22 T cell receptor beta chains from one sample, sequenced in a study of CD8 T cells in ankylosing spondylitis. Via MiXCR, TCRdb re-called the 5' RACE reads, giving one row per CDR3 protein. The sample yields approximately 240,000 distinct CDR3 sequences, roughly a tenth seen once. Specimen: blood, either unsorted or a sorted T cell fraction (not recorded which). Source of these receptors: a male donor with ankylosing spondylitis or in good health (not recorded which).

V is TRBV10-3 and J is TRBJ2-7, with TRBD1 matching over 10 bases. From germline, CDR1 is ENHRY and CDR2 SYGVKD. V lost 2 bases, J lost 3 bases, and 1 base stayed unmatched. CDR3 size: 14 residues. The CDR3 sequence is CAISEGQGVYEQYF. In DNA form, the CDR3 reads TGTGCCATCAGTGAGGGACAGGGGGTCTACGAGCAGTACTTC.

This clonotype appeared many times. The rearrangement uses TRBV6-5 and TRBJ2-5; possibly TRBD2 for D (5 bases). The germline V and J ends were trimmed by 5 bases and 3 bases, with 7 bases remaining between them. The CDR3 consists of 12 residues. Germline V lookup: CDR1 MNHEY, CDR2 SVGAGI. CDR3 residues: CASSGSEETQYF. CDR3 nucleotides: TGTGCCAGCAGTGGGAGCGAAGAGACCCAGTACTTC.

This clonotype was counted ten times or more. The rearrangement joins TRBV29-1 to TRBJ2-3; D is unclear. Germline V gene sequence: CDR1 SQVTM, CDR2 ANQGSEA. The length of the CDR3 is 15 residues. The ends were cut back, 6 bases at V and 1 base at J, with 17 bases in the middle. CDR3 coding DNA: TGCAGCGTCGTCGGGCAGTGGATACGCACAGATACGCAGTATTTT. It yields the protein CSVVGQWIRTDTQYF.

This sequence joins TRBV7-2 and TRBJ1-2; D uncertain. The CDR3 totals 14 residues. Germline V lookup: CDR1 SGHTA, CDR2 FQGNSA. V dropped 2 bases and J dropped 12 bases, with 19 bases sitting between them. CDR3: CASSLNPTWAENTF. The CDR3 nucleotides are TGTGCCAGCAGCTTAAATCCAACCTGGGCAGAAAACACCTTC.

The sample holds a few counts of this clonotype. The chain joins TRBV11-1 to TRBJ1-1, with D possibly matching TRBD1 (6 bases). Germline CDR1 and CDR2: SGHAT and FQDESV (reference sequence). The CDR3 contains 14 residues. V was trimmed by 3 bases and J by 3 bases, leaving 11 bases between them. DNA of the CDR3: TGTGCCAGCAGCTTTGAGACAGGAGACACTGAAGCTTTCTTT. Its translation: CASSFETGDTEAFF.

This clonotype showed up just a few times. The chain joins TRBV10-3 to TRBJ1-5; possibly TRBD1 for D (6 bases). This CDR3 comprises 15 residues. Germline CDR1 ENHRY, CDR2 SYGVKD. Trimming pared 3 bases from V and 2 bases from J, leaving 11 bases between. The CDR3 coding sequence is TGTGCCATCAGTGAAGAGGGGGGGGGCAATCAGCCCCAGCATTTT. This encodes CAISEEGGGNQPQHF.

This clonotype was recorded at least ten times. The chain employs TRBV20-1 and TRBJ1-2, with 7 positions matching TRBD1. The CDR3 contains 13 residues. Trimming at V came to 6 bases and at J to 2 bases, leaving 6 bases not matched to a gene. The germline V gene encodes CDR1 DFQATT and CDR2 SNEGSKA (reference sequence). CDR3 DNA: TGCAGTGCCGAATCCAGGGGGAACTATGGCTACACCTTC. This translates into CSAESRGNYGYTF.

The J gene is TRBJ2-7, the V gene TRBV2; tentatively, D is TRBD1 (6 bases). Germline V gives CDR1 SNHLY, CDR2 FYNNEI. The CDR3 has 14 residues. The V end lost 8 bases, the J end lost 0 bases, and 14 bases lay between the germline ends. The CDR3 nucleotides read TGTGCCAGCCGTGGGGGCCCTTTCTCCTACGAGCAGTACTTC. This translates into CASRGGPFSYEQYF.

The chain has TRBV6-1 and TRBJ2-2; 8 nucleotides line up with TRBD2. This CDR3 has 15 amino acids. The germline V gene encodes CDR1 MNHNS and CDR2 SASEGT. J lost 3 bases, V lost 5 bases, and 5 bases had no gene match. CDR3 sequence: CASSKSRGDTGELFF. The CDR3 DNA reads as TGTGCCAGCAGTAAATCGCGGGGGGACACCGGGGAGCTGTTTTTT.

This clonotype has only a few counts. The rearrangement joins TRBV7-2 to TRBJ2-3; a possible D gene is TRBD2 (7 bases). V was pared by 6 bases and J by 3 bases, with 19 bases between. CDR3 length equals 16 residues. The germline V gene encodes CDR1 SGHTA and CDR2 FQGNSA. As DNA, the CDR3 is TGTGCCAGCAGTCCGGGAGGCAGGGGATTAACAGATACGCAGTATTTT. It yields the protein CASSPGGRGLTDTQYF.

This clonotype has ten or more counts. V usage is TRBV3-1 and J usage is TRBJ1-4; TRBD1 matches 8 bases. Germline V gene sequence: CDR1 LGHDT, CDR2 YNNKEL (reference sequence). The V gene end was trimmed by 1 base and the J gene end by 6 bases; junction bases not matched to a gene: 13. The CDR3 extends over 18 amino acids. The CDR3 DNA follows: TGTGCCAGCAGCCAAGTTAACAGGGGGAACAGGTGGGATGAAAAACTGTTTTTT. Its protein product is CASSQVNRGNRWDEKLFF.

In its sample, this clonotype was seen a few times. V and J are TRBV29-1 and TRBJ1-5; the match to TRBD1 covers 8 bases. Looked up from germline, CDR1 is SQVTM and CDR2 is ANQGSEA. Trimming at V came to 4 bases and at J to 2 bases, leaving 7 bases not matched to a gene. This CDR3 is 15 amino acids long. CDR3 DNA sequence: TGCAGCGTTGTTCAGGGGGCCGGAGGCAATCAGCCCCAGCATTTT. It yields the protein CSVVQGAGGNQPQHF.

At least ten counts were recorded for this clonotype. The chain joins TRBV12-3 or TRBV12-4 to TRBJ1-5; D is unclear. Trimming pared 3 bases from V and 1 base from J, leaving 4 bases between. The CDR3 extends over 13 amino acids. Here the CDR3 DNA reads TGTGCCAGCAGTTTTGGCAGCAATCAGCCCCAGCATTTT. As protein: CASSFGSNQPQHF.

This clonotype has ten or more counts. The V call is TRBV12-3 or TRBV12-4, the J call TRBJ2-1; 12 bases align to TRBD2. After removal of 5 bases from V and 8 bases from J, the junction contained 7 bases not matched to a gene. The CDR3 sequence is 15 residues long. The CDR3 region has the DNA TGTGCCAGCAGTACGACTAGCGGGAGTAAAGATGAGCAGTTCTTC. Translation: CASSTTSGSKDEQFF.

This clonotype was seen at least ten times. The chain carries TRBV12-3 or TRBV12-4 and TRBJ2-5; D perhaps matches TRBD1 (5 bases). The CDR3 runs 15 residues. Trimming pared 4 bases from V and 5 bases from J, leaving 17 bases between. The DNA for the CDR3 is TGTGCCAGCAGTTCGAATCAGGGTATTCGGGAGACCCAGTACTTC. Translating gives CASSSNQGIRETQYF.

Only a few counts were recorded for this clonotype. The limits of the CDR3 on the DNA are not certain, so only TCRdb's listed CDR3 is given. This chain uses TRBV12-3 or TRBV12-4 with TRBJ1-4; the D call in the table, TRBD1, was not verified against the DNA. The CDR3 is 15 residues long, counting both termini. The CDR3 loop is CASHGTSTNEKLFFF.

This clonotype was seen a handful of times. The V call is TRBV10-3, the J call TRBJ2-4; 9 bases match TRBD1. The junction had 7 bases not matched to a gene; V was cut back by 2 bases and J by 8 bases. The CDR3 spans 15 residues. Germline CDR1 reads ENHRY; CDR2 reads SYGVKD. CDR3 DNA sequence: TGTGCCATCAGTGAGGGGACAGGGTCGGGAGACATTCAGTACTTC. Protein sequence: CAISEGTGSGDIQYF.

The sample holds many counts of this clonotype. V is TRBV4-2 and J is TRBJ2-1, with TRBD1 matching 9 bases. The CDR3 consists of 15 residues. V lost 6 bases and J lost 2; bases outside the gene matches: 5. The germline gives CDR1 LGHNA, CDR2 YNFKEQ. The CDR3 DNA is TGTGCCAGCAGGCCCGGGACAGGGCCCTACAATGAGCAGTTCTTC. Translation gives CASRPGTGPYNEQFF.

This clonotype appeared many times. The chain has TRBV20-1 and TRBJ2-7; D gene unclear. The CDR3 spans 13 residues. V was clipped by 7 bases and J by 0 bases, with 13 bases between them. Looked up from germline, CDR1 is DFQATT and CDR2 is SNEGSKA (reference sequence). This CDR3 reads CSVKGRISYEQYF. For the CDR3, the DNA is TGCAGTGTGAAGGGCAGGATCTCCTACGAGCAGTACTTC.

This clonotype was picked up many times. This rearrangement joins TRBV20-1 to TRBJ2-3; D gene uncertain. Germline-derived CDR1 and CDR2 are DFQATT and SNEGSKA (reference sequence). The CDR3 is 13 residues long. V dropped 4 bases and J dropped 1 base, with 9 bases sitting between them. The CDR3 sequence: CSAIDSGTDTQYF. The CDR3 coding sequence is TGCAGTGCTATTGACTCCGGCACAGATACGCAGTATTTT.

The chain links TRBV2 to TRBJ2-1; TRBD2 matches at 8 bases. V shed 7 bases and J 6 bases; nucleotides not matched to a gene: 5. Germline-derived CDR1 and CDR2 are SNHLY and FYNNEI. The CDR3 runs 13 residues. The CDR3 DNA reads as TGTGCCAGCATGGGACTAGGGCCCAATGAGCAGTTCTTC. Translated, it gives CASMGLGPNEQFF.

J is TRBJ2-7 and V is TRBV7-2, with D perhaps matching TRBD2 (7 bases). Trimming took off 5 bases at V and 6 bases at J, with 11 bases between the two ends. The CDR3 consists of 12 residues. The germline CDR1 and CDR2 sequences are SGHTA and FQGNSA. The DNA of the CDR3 is TGTGCCAGCAGCGGGGGGGGGCCCGAGCAGTACTTC. This encodes CASSGGGPEQYF.